This TCR beta chain comes out of a study of T cell responses to AZD1222 COVID-19 vaccine. The wider study: Pooling of second doses given at about 4 or about 12 weeks was done.

The CDR3 has 15 residues. V shed 1 base, J shed 4 bases, and the junction held 5 bases outside the gene matches. The germline V gene has CDR1 SGDLS and CDR2 YYNGEE. As for this clone: Its antigen remains unidentified.

Profiled with immunoSEQ multiplex PCR; TCRdb holds only in-frame clones, not every one. The sample shows roughly 100,000 clones, approximately 90% of them seen only once. Study-wide results and limits: Seropositive status at baseline applied to only 5 to 7 AZD1222 recipients. Females made up more of the donors, who were largely white British, and clonal diversity may have come out too low. Repertoires were sampled only after the peak T cell response.

The sequence came from an adult in good health. The starting material was peripheral blood, obtained on day 0 of AZD1222 vaccination. The chain combines TRBV9 with TRBJ2-3; 8 bases line up with TRBD1. CDR3 coding DNA: TGTGCCAGCAGCGTAAGGGGACAGGTTCCAGATACGCAGTATTTT. Translating it yields CASSVRGQVPDTQYF.